This is a list of T cell receptor beta chains from one sample in a study of T-cell reconstitution after alpha-beta-depleted transplantation in children. TCRdb re-called the PCR reads with MiXCR, one entry per CDR3 protein. The sample lists 90,000 to 95,000 distinct CDR3 sequences; 10% to 15% were seen once. The material sequenced was PBMCs from the stem cell graft donor, taken from the stem cell graft. The receptors originated from a human donor who donated a stem cell graft to a child with inherited bone marrow failure. CDR3s include the opening cysteine and the closing phenylalanine or tryptophan. A D gene is named only where the DNA matches it firmly. Clone size is shown for a subset of rows, as once, few, many or a class of expanded clone.

>TRBV5-5|TRBJ1-1|many|-
TGTGCCAGCAGCTTGACGCAGGCGGGGAACACTGAAGCTTTCTTT
CASSLTQAGNTEAFF
>TRBV7-3|TRBJ2-2|-|-
TGTGCCAGCAGTGATACAGGGTCCAACACCGGGGAGCTGTTTTTT
CASSDTGSNTGELFF
>TRBV4-1|TRBJ1-5|-|-
TGCGCCAGCAGCCAAGAGGCAAGGCAGCCCCAGCATTTT
CASSQEARQPQHF
>TRBV14|TRBJ2-1|many|TRBD2
TGTGCCAGCAGCCAATATCGCGGGACTACCTACAATGAGCAGTTCTTC
CASSQYRGTTYNEQFF
>TRBV7-9|TRBJ2-3|many|-
TGTGCCAGCAGCGCCGTCCAAGATACGCAGTATTTT
CASSAVQDTQYF
>TRBV12-3/TRBV12-4|TRBJ1-2|many|TRBD1
TGTGCCAGCACTACCGGGACAGGCTATGGCTACACCTTC
CASTTGTGYGYTF
>TRBV9|TRBJ2-7|many|-
TGTGCCAGCAGCGTAGCAGGCACCAACTACGAGCAGTACTTC
CASSVAGTNYEQYF
>TRBV7-2|TRBJ1-4|many|-
TGTGCCAGCAGCATTACCGGGAGAATTAATGAAAAACTGTTTTTT
CASSITGRINEKLFF
>TRBV7-2|TRBJ2-5|many|-
TGTGCCAGCAGCGCCGGGTCAGGGGCTGGAGGGACCCAGTACTTC
CASSAGSGAGGTQYF
>TRBV12-3/TRBV12-4|TRBJ1-1|many|-
TGTGCCAGCAGTTTAATGCCCGGCCCCGAAGCTTTCTTT
CASSLMPGPEAFF
>TRBV6-1|TRBJ1-1|many|-
TGTGCCAGCAGCCTACCGGGGGGGAACACTGAAGCTTTCTTT
CASSLPGGNTEAFF
>TRBV28|TRBJ2-5|many|-
TGTGCCAGCAGTTTAGCCCCCGGCAGGGAGGAGACCCAGTACTTC
CASSLAPGREETQYF
>TRBV21-1|TRBJ1-6|many|-
TGTGCCAACGTACAGGGGTGCGACGATTCACCCCTCCACTTT
CANVQGCDDSPLHF
>TRBV20-1|TRBJ1-1|many|-
TGCAGTTCTCGTAGGGGGTTTGTAGCTGAAGCTTTCTTT
CSSRRGFVAEAFF
>TRBV12-3/TRBV12-4|TRBJ1-2|many|TRBD1
TGTGCCAGCAGCCCCAGGGGGGACTATGGCTACACCTTC
CASSPRGDYGYTF
>TRBV5-1|TRBJ1-1|many|-
TGCGCCAGCAGCTTTATAGCGGACGGTAAGAACACTGAAGCTTTCTTT
CASSFIADGKNTEAFF
>TRBV3-1|TRBJ2-1|-|TRBD2
TGTGCCAGCAGCCCCTTATCTTCCGGCGGGGGGAGGTACAATGAGCAGTTCTTC
CASSPLSSGGGRYNEQFF
>TRBV11-2|TRBJ2-2|few|TRBD1
TGTGCCAGCAGCTTGGGAGGACAGGGGATTTACACCGGGGAGCTGTTTTTT
CASSLGGQGIYTGELFF
>TRBV27|TRBJ2-5|many|TRBD2
TGTGCCAGCAGTACCCTCGGTACTAGCGGGAAAGAGACCCAGTACTTC
CASSTLGTSGKETQYF
>TRBV5-4|TRBJ2-3|-|-
TGTGCCAGCAGCTTGGGAACGGTAATCACCCAAACTAGCACAGATACGCAGTATTTT
CASSLGTVITQTSTDTQYF
>TRBV3-1|TRBJ1-5|many|-
TGTGCCAGCAGCCAAGACCCCCAACTCCTCGAAAGCTATAGCAATCAGCCCCAGCATTTT
CASSQDPQLLESYSNQPQHF
>TRBV11-2|TRBJ2-1|many|-
TGTGCCAGCAGCTTATTGTACATCTACAATGAGCAGTTCTTC
CASSLLYIYNEQFF
>TRBV6-2/TRBV6-3|TRBJ1-2|many|TRBD1
TGTGCCAGCAGCTCCCCGGACAGGGGCTATGGCTACACCTTC
CASSSPDRGYGYTF
>TRBV7-8|TRBJ1-2|-|TRBD1
TGTGCCAGCAGCCCAGGGTACAGGGGGTCGGGAGGCTACACCTTC
CASSPGYRGSGGYTF
>TRBV6-2/TRBV6-3|TRBJ2-3|-|TRBD2
TGTGCCAGCAGTTACCGACGACTAGCTCCGAATACGCAGTATTTT
CASSYRRLAPNTQYF
>TRBV19|TRBJ2-5|-|-
TGTGCCAGTAATGGCGGGCTGAACCAAGAGACCCAGTACTTC
CASNGGLNQETQYF
>TRBV18|TRBJ1-3|-|-
TGTGCCAGCTCACCTGGTCGGGAGGCTGGAAACACCATATATTTT
CASSPGREAGNTIYF
>TRBV5-1|TRBJ1-4|many|-
TGCGCCAGCAGCCCTGGGAGCAAAACTAATGAAAAACTGTTTTTT
CASSPGSKTNEKLFF
>TRBV15|TRBJ1-2|many|-
TGTGCCACCAGCAGAGGGGACGTAGCTGGCTACACCTTC
CATSRGDVAGYTF
>TRBV6-2/TRBV6-3|TRBJ1-5|many|-
TGTGCCAGCAGTTATGAGGCAGCCGGCGGTCAGCCCCAGCATTTT
CASSYEAAGGQPQHF
>TRBV5-1|TRBJ2-3|many|-
TGCGCCAGCAGCTTGGCCAGCGGGAGCACAGATACGCAGTATTTT
CASSLASGSTDTQYF
>TRBV5-1|TRBJ2-5|many|TRBD1
TGCGCCAGCAGCCAACGGACAGGGGACGAGACCCAGTACTTC
CASSQRTGDETQYF
>TRBV7-9|TRBJ2-2|many|-
TGTGCCAGCAGCTTGGGCGCGAGTTCGAACACCGGGGAGCTGTTTTTT
CASSLGASSNTGELFF
>TRBV7-8|TRBJ2-2|many|-
TGTGCCAGCAGCTTGGGGGAGCTGTTTTTT
CASSLGELFF
>TRBV20-1|TRBJ2-7|-|TRBD2
TGCTGTGCTAGAGACGGGGGGGGCGAGCAGTACTTC
CCARDGGGEQYF
>TRBV29-1|TRBJ2-7|many|TRBD2
TGCAGCGTTGCGGGGACTAGCGGGATCTCCTACTACGAGCAGTACTTC
CSVAGTSGISYYEQYF
>TRBV11-1|TRBJ2-3|many|TRBD2
TGTGCCAGCAGCCCCGGGACTAGCGGGATAGGCTTAACAGATACGCAGTATTTT
CASSPGTSGIGLTDTQYF
>TRBV6-5|TRBJ1-2|many|TRBD1
TGTGCCAGCAGTTACGGACAGGGGAATGGCTACACCTTC
CASSYGQGNGYTF